Below, 20 T cell receptor beta chains from the same sample are listed, as sequenced in a study of breast tumors, draining lymph nodes, adjacent tissues. Breast cancer patients provided tissue from their axillary draining lymph nodes. From the multiplex PCR reads, TCRdb called clonotypes with MiXCR, one entry per CDR3 protein. This sample has 160,000 or so distinct CDR3 sequences; 25% to 40% occur once, and the top ten carry roughly 3.8%. Sequencing was done on a sample of axillary lymph node tissue. These receptors were collected from a female donor with breast cancer. Some clones in this sample may be carry-over from other donors' samples.

This clonotype has a count of ten or more. The V gene is TRBV20-1, the J gene TRBJ2-1, with 7 nucleotides matching TRBD1. Germline trimming cut 2 bases from V and 1 base from J; bases unmatched to any gene: 8. This CDR3 contains 16 residues. CDR1 is DFQATT, CDR2 SNEGSKA, per germline (reference sequence). The CDR3 nucleotides read TGCAGTGCTAGAACGATCGACAGGGTTTCCTACAATGAGCAGTTCTTC. This codes for CSARTIDRVSYNEQFF.

The V call is TRBV10-3, the J call TRBJ1-2; D ambiguous. The CDR3 covers 12 residues. Per the germline V gene, CDR1 is ENHRY and CDR2 is SYGVKD. Deletions cut 7 bases from V and 3 bases from J, with 9 bases between. CDR3 protein: CAITKGDYGYTF. CDR3 in DNA: TGTGCCATCACAAAGGGAGACTATGGCTACACCTTC.

This clonotype occurred many times. The rearrangement joins TRBV20-1 to TRBJ2-1, with D uncertain. From germline, CDR1 is DFQATT and CDR2 SNEGSKA (reference sequence). This CDR3 spans 13 amino acids. Trimming removed 6 bases at V and 7 bases at J, with 16 bases between. The CDR3 coding sequence is TGCAGTGCCGTTAACCTGGTGGGTAATGAGCAGTTCTTC. Translated, it gives CSAVNLVGNEQFF.

This clonotype appeared many times. The chain is built from TRBV15 and TRBJ2-3, with 7 bases fitting TRBD1. Germline V gene data show CDR1 as LNHNV and CDR2 as YYDKDF (reference sequence). V was clipped by 5 bases and J by 0 bases; unmatched bases: 8. The CDR3 runs 16 residues. In nucleotides, the CDR3 is TGTGCCACCAGCGCTTGGACAGGAGCGAGCACAGATACGCAGTATTTT. Encoded protein: CATSAWTGASTDTQYF.

This clonotype was detected ten times or more. This sequence joins TRBV19 and TRBJ1-2; 10 positions agree with TRBD1. CDR1 and CDR2 (germline): LNHDA, SQIVND (reference sequence). The CDR3 extends over 16 amino acids. Trimming cost V 6 bases and J 5 bases; bases outside gene matches: 12. The CDR3 region has the DNA TGTGCCAGTAGCCGGGACGTCGGACAGGGGGATTATGGCTACACCTTC. Protein product: CASSRDVGQGDYGYTF.

This clonotype was seen many times. This chain joins TRBV19 and TRBJ2-7, with TRBD1 matching 8 bases. Germline V gene data show CDR1 as LNHDA and CDR2 as SQIVND (reference sequence). V dropped 2 bases and J dropped 3; count of bases not matched to a gene: 6. This CDR3 has 15 amino acids. Here the CDR3 reads CASSIRVDRVYEQYF. CDR3 DNA: TGTGCCAGTAGTATAAGGGTGGACAGGGTCTACGAGCAGTACTTC.

The sample holds many counts of this clonotype. V usage is TRBV4-2 and J usage is TRBJ2-6; D might be TRBD1 or TRBD2, each matching 5 bases. Looked up from germline, CDR1 is LGHNA and CDR2 is YNFKEQ. The V end was cut by 0 bases, the J end by 0 bases, with 12 bases between. The CDR3 is made up of 18 amino acids. The CDR3 nucleotides are TGTGCCAGCAGCCAAGACCGGGGCCTCTACTCTGGGGCCAACGTCCTGACTTTC. Translated: CASSQDRGLYSGANVLTF.

To note about this clonotype: The CDR3 ends on some other residue instead of the conserved phenylalanine or tryptophan, so this is likely a read error. The chain recombines TRBV14 with TRBJ2-5; 8 positions agree with TRBD1. The germline CDR1 and CDR2 sequences are SGHDN and FVKESK. This CDR3 has 13 amino acids. CDR3 region: CAGSRDRWETQYS. The CDR3 DNA reads as TGTGCCGGCAGTCGGGACAGGTGGGAGACCCAGTACTCC.

This clonotype was recorded many times. A read error may explain this, as a much larger clone is one base away. Given the absence of the conserved phenylalanine or tryptophan at the CDR3 end, a read error is likely. The rearrangement links TRBV7-2 to TRBJ2-5; TRBD2 agrees at 10 bases. V shed 7 bases, J shed 2 bases, and the junction held 4 bases outside the gene matches. Per germline, CDR1 SGHTA and CDR2 FQGNSA. The CDR3 extends over 14 amino acids. The CDR3 DNA sequence: TGTGCCAGCACCTTTAGCGGGAGGCAAGAGACCCAGTACCTC. It codes for CASTFSGRQETQYL.

This clonotype was counted at least ten times. The chain is built from TRBV5-4 and TRBJ1-2, with D perhaps matching TRBD1 (6 bases). Trimming took 4 bases from V and 4 from J, leaving 17 bases between them. The CDR3 consists of 15 residues. CDR1 and CDR2 (germline): SGHNT, YYREEE (reference sequence). The CDR3 nucleotides are TGTGCCAGCAGCCCTGGTAGGGGGGCCAGCTATGGCTACACCTTC. Encoded protein: CASSPGRGASYGYTF.

The chain recombines TRBV20-1 with TRBJ1-1; the match to TRBD1 covers 9 bases. The CDR3 is made up of 14 amino acids. V gave up 5 bases and J gave up 2 bases; unmatched junction bases: 6. CDR1 is DFQATT and CDR2 is SNEGSKA in the germline V gene (reference sequence). The CDR3 loop reads CSACRDRDNTEAFF. CDR3 DNA sequence: TGCAGTGCTTGTAGGGACAGGGACAACACTGAAGCTTTCTTT.

This clonotype was found a few times. The chain couples TRBV6-5 to TRBJ1-2; TRBD1 matches at 7 bases. The CDR3 consists of 19 residues. V trimming: 5 bases; J trimming: 3 bases; junction bases outside the gene matches: 21. Germline CDR1 MNHEY, CDR2 SVGAGI. The CDR3 DNA reads as TGTGCCAGCAGTCACCAGGGGGGGGGCGCAAATCCCCCCTACTATGGCTACACCTTC. Translating it yields CASSHQGGGANPPYYGYTF.

The gene calls are TRBV9 and TRBJ2-3; D possibly corresponds to TRBD2 (6 bases). CDR1 is SGDLS and CDR2 is YYNGEE in the germline V gene. The CDR3 is 15 amino acids. V lost 0 bases and J 2 bases, leaving 10 bases between the germline ends. The CDR3 sequence: CASSVDGGTTDTQYF. The CDR3 region has the DNA TGTGCCAGCAGCGTAGATGGCGGGACCACAGATACGCAGTATTTT.

This clonotype has a count of ten or more. This chain uses TRBV12-3 or TRBV12-4 with TRBJ2-1; 7 positions agree with TRBD2. The CDR3 spans 14 residues. The ends lost 3 bases at V and 4 bases at J; junction bases unmatched: 3. The CDR3 DNA is TGTGCCAGCAGTTTCCGGACTAGTTACAATGAGCAGTTCTTC. This gives the protein CASSFRTSYNEQFF.

This chain connects TRBV24-1 to TRBJ2-3; TRBD2 aligns across 10 bases. The CDR3 sequence is 17 residues long. V shed 2 bases, J shed 2 bases, and the junction held 6 bases outside the gene matches. From germline, CDR1 is KGHDR and CDR2 SFDVKD. The CDR3 region is CATSDWASGGNTDTQYF. CDR3 nucleotides: TGTGCCACCAGTGATTGGGCTAGCGGGGGCAACACAGATACGCAGTATTTT.

This clonotype has at least ten counts. The chain uses TRBV7-9 and TRBJ2-1, with D hard to call. CDR1 and CDR2 from the germline V gene are SEHNR and FQNEAQ (reference sequence). The CDR3 contains 11 residues. The germline V and J ends were trimmed by 5 bases and 7 bases, with 6 bases remaining between them. DNA for the CDR3: TGTGCCAGCAGCGCCAGAAATGAGCAGTTCTTC. Encoded protein: CASSARNEQFF.

This clonotype was counted ten times or more. The rearrangement joins TRBV3-1 to TRBJ2-1; TRBD2 might be the D (7 bases). Germline values: CDR1 LGHDT, CDR2 YNNKEL (reference sequence). Trimming removed 0 bases from V and 0 bases from J, with 12 bases in between. The CDR3 has 17 residues. The CDR3 sequence is CASSQDLAGASYNEQFF. CDR3 coding DNA: TGTGCCAGCAGCCAAGATCTTGCGGGGGCCTCCTACAATGAGCAGTTCTTC.

The CDR3 DNA follows: TGTGCCACCAGTGATTTGGACCCTTGGAGGAGCCCCAACTATGGCTACACCTTC. Translation gives CATSDLDPWRSPNYGYTF. The chain recombines TRBV24-1 with TRBJ1-2; D unclear. CDR3 length: 18 residues. The germline V and J ends were trimmed by 0 bases and 2 bases, with 18 bases remaining between them. The germline gives CDR1 KGHDR, CDR2 SFDVKD.

At least ten counts were recorded for this clonotype. CDR3 region: CASSHQGEETQYF. Written as DNA, the CDR3 is TGTGCCAGCAGCCACCAGGGAGAAGAGACCCAGTACTTC. V gene TRBV11-3 combines with J gene TRBJ2-5, with D perhaps assigned TRBD1 or TRBD2 (5 bases each). Germline V gives CDR1 SGHNT, CDR2 YENEEA. Trimming pared 5 bases from V and 3 bases from J, leaving 10 bases between. This CDR3 has 13 amino acids.

Turning to this clonotype: A junction end diverges from the germline sequence, so it may reflect a read error. This chain connects TRBV9 to TRBJ2-5; D is perhaps TRBD1 or TRBD2 (5 bases each). The CDR3 spans 14 residues. Germline V gives CDR1 SGDLS, CDR2 YYNGEE. The CDR3 DNA sequence: TGTGTCAGCAGCCCGTCGGCCAGCAGGGAGACCCAGTCCTTC. It yields the protein CVSSPSASRETQSF.